The 27 T cell receptor beta chains reported below all come from one sample, sequenced in a study of beta chain features in type 1 diabetes. Overall study findings and caveats: Significant though moderate, a shortening of TCRB CDR3s appeared in all four CD4+ subsets of Type 1 diabetes patients.

Reverse transcription of all isolated RNA meant that expressed TCRB transcripts were sequenced. Only in-frame clones appear in the TCRdb table, and some are missing; sequencing was by immunoSEQ multiplex PCR. In the table there are roughly 150,000 clones, around 8% of which are singletons. Antigens of these TCRs are unknown. The specimen was central memory CD4+ T cells from blood. The receptors shown here come from a woman aged 18-29 years with type 1 diabetes.

The chain is built from TRBV18 and TRBJ1-2; a weak D match, TRBD1 (5 bases). The length of the CDR3 is 14 residues. Trimming cost V 0 bases and J 8 bases, with 13 bases left between them. Germline V CDR1 and CDR2: KGHSH, LQKENI. CDR3 nucleotide sequence: TGTGCCAGCTCACCACCGACAGACCCAATCGGCTACACCTTC. It translates to CASSPPTDPIGYTF.

The V and J genes are TRBV7-3 and TRBJ2-7, with 9 nucleotides matching TRBD1. CDR3 length: 14 residues. The germline gives CDR1 SGHTA, CDR2 FQGTGA. J was trimmed by 4 bases and V by 5 bases; bases with no gene match: 6. The chain's CDR3 is CASSATGTGYEQYF. In nucleotides, the CDR3 is TGTGCCAGCAGCGCAACCGGGACAGGGTACGAGCAGTACTTC.

This clone was found a few times. V is TRBV18 and J is TRBJ2-1, with 9 bases identical to TRBD1. This CDR3 contains 15 residues. Unmatched junction bases numbered 8, after V lost 4 bases and J lost 7 bases. From germline, CDR1 is KGHSH and CDR2 LQKENI. CDR3 in DNA: TGTGCCAGCTCACGTGAGGGACAGGGCGGTAATGAGCAGTTCTTC. Its translation: CASSREGQGGNEQFF.

This clone was detected only a few times. V and J are TRBV18 and TRBJ2-1, with D perhaps TRBD1 (5 bases). The CDR3 consists of 12 residues. Germline CDR1 is KGHSH and CDR2 is LQKENI. V dropped 2 bases and J dropped 8 bases, with 7 bases sitting between them. The CDR3, as DNA: TGTGCCAGCTCACCATGGGGCGATGAGCAGTTCTTC. Protein product: CASSPWGDEQFF.

This chain joins TRBV7-3 and TRBJ2-3, with D tentatively TRBD1 (6 bases). The CDR3 runs to 12 residues. In germline, CDR1 is SGHTA, CDR2 FQGTGA. With 5 bases removed from V and 8 bases from J, the gap between germline ends came to 11 bases. The chain's CDR3 is CASSQGWGTQYF. The CDR3 DNA sequence: TGTGCCAGCAGCCAGGGGTGGGGTACGCAGTATTTT.

This clone was observed a handful of times. The V call is TRBV4-2, the J call TRBJ1-5, with D unresolved. Trimming left V 2 bases short and J 5 bases short, with 19 bases between. CDR3 length: 17 residues. Germline V gene data show CDR1 as LGHNA and CDR2 as YNFKEQ. CDR3 protein: CASSQQMDSRGHQPQHF. The DNA for the CDR3 is TGTGCCAGCAGCCAACAAATGGACTCCCGAGGCCATCAGCCCCAGCATTTT.

V gene TRBV7-9 combines with J gene TRBJ2-7; 7 bases agree with TRBD2. This CDR3 is 14 amino acids long. V shed 1 base and J 2 bases; nucleotides not matched to a gene: 2. Germline V lookup: CDR1 SEHNR, CDR2 FQNEAQ (reference sequence). CDR3 in amino acids: CASSLVGGTYEQYF. The DNA of the CDR3 is TGTGCCAGCAGCTTAGTGGGGGGGACCTACGAGCAGTACTTC. Full variable domain (outside the CDR3, taken from reference TRBV7-9 and TRBJ2-7): DTGVSQNPRHKITKRGQNVTFRCDPISEHNRLYWYRQTLGQGPEFLTYFQNEAQLEKSRLLSDRFSAERPKGSFSTLEIQRTEQGDSAMYLCASSLVGGTYEQYFGPGTRLTVT.

V gene TRBV5-1 combines with J gene TRBJ2-7; D is ambiguous. The germline CDR1 and CDR2 sequences are SGHRS and YFSETQ. The CDR3 runs to 12 residues. V lost 2 bases and J 6 bases, leaving 9 bases between the germline ends. CDR3 protein: CASSFTEGEQYF. CDR3 nucleotide sequence: TGCGCCAGCAGCTTTACAGAAGGCGAGCAGTACTTC.

The chain combines TRBV14 with TRBJ1-2; tentative D call: TRBD1 (5 bases). CDR1 and CDR2 from the germline V gene are SGHDN and FVKESK. The CDR3 contains 14 residues. V lost 4 bases and J 8 bases, leaving 17 bases between the germline ends. CDR3 amino acids: CASSLQGVGSGYTF. The CDR3, as DNA: TGTGCCAGCAGCCTTCAGGGCGTCGGTTCGGGCTACACCTTC.

The genes are TRBV7-9 and TRBJ1-6; 9 bases map to TRBD1. Trimming at V came to 3 bases and at J to 10 bases, leaving 4 bases not matched to a gene. The CDR3 is 14 amino acids. CDR1 and CDR2 from the germline V gene are SEHNR and FQNEAQ (reference sequence). The DNA for the CDR3 is TGTGCCAGCAGCTTCGGGACAGGGAGGTCACCCCTCCACTTT. It translates to CASSFGTGRSPLHF.

The chain is built from TRBV19 and TRBJ1-1, with D unresolved. This CDR3 is 12 amino acids long. Germline assignment: CDR1 LNHDA and CDR2 SQIVND (reference sequence). V shed 7 bases and J shed 6 bases, with 12 bases lying between them. The CDR3 here is CASIERRAEAFF. The CDR3 bases are TGTGCCAGTATCGAAAGACGGGCTGAAGCTTTCTTT.

In this sample, this clone turned up many times. The CDR3 loop is CASSPDGGMNTEAFF. CDR3 sequence (DNA): TGTGCCAGCAGCCCGGACGGAGGGATGAACACTGAAGCTTTCTTT. The rearrangement uses TRBV6-4 and TRBJ1-1; D uncertain. Per germline, CDR1 MRHNA and CDR2 SNTAGT. Trimming took off 6 bases at V and 0 bases at J, with 14 bases between the two ends. This CDR3 spans 15 amino acids.

J is TRBJ2-7 and V is TRBV4-1; a possible D gene is TRBD2 (5 bases). This CDR3 spans 13 amino acids. Germline CDR1 is MGHRA and CDR2 is YSYEKL. Trimming left V 2 bases short and J 3 bases short, with 8 bases between. In nucleotides, the CDR3 is TGCGCCAGCAGCCAATATACTAGCTACGAGCAGTACTTC. The encoded protein is CASSQYTSYEQYF.

This clone came up a few times. Other DNA sequences within the sample encode an identical CDR3. This chain links TRBV9 with TRBJ2-7; 14 bases line up with TRBD2. Germline values: CDR1 SGDLS, CDR2 YYNGEE. V shed 4 bases and J 2 bases; nucleotides not matched to a gene: 2. The CDR3 totals 15 residues. In DNA form, the CDR3 reads TGTGCCAGCAGCTCGGGACTAGCGGGAGCCTACGAGCAGTACTTC. This gives the protein CASSSGLAGAYEQYF. The entire variable domain, with the rest obtained from reference TRBV9 and TRBJ2-7, is as follows: DSGVTQTPKHLITATGQRVTLRCSPRSGDLSVYWYQQSLDQGLQFLIQYYNGEERAKGNILERFSAQQFPDLHSELNLSSLELGDSALYFCASSSGLAGAYEQYFGPGTRLTVT.

This chain joins TRBV6-4 and TRBJ2-3, with 9 bases fitting TRBD1. Germline V gene data show CDR1 as MRHNA and CDR2 as SNTAGT. There are 16 residues in the CDR3. V shed 0 bases, J shed 2 bases, and the junction held 3 bases outside the gene matches. CDR3 nucleotide sequence: TGTGCCAGCAGTGACTCCGGACAGGGGACCACAGATACGCAGTATTTT. Amino acids: CASSDSGQGTTDTQYF.

This chain uses TRBV29-1 with TRBJ1-1; 8 bases match TRBD1. The length of the CDR3 is 15 residues. Trimming cost V 2 bases and J 5 bases; bases outside gene matches: 10. Germline loops: CDR1 SQVTM, CDR2 ANQGSEA. CDR3 sequence (DNA): TGCAGCGTTGAACCCAGGGGGCGCTTTAAAACTGAAGCTTTCTTT. It translates to CSVEPRGRFKTEAFF. Complete variable domain (other parts from reference TRBV29-1 and TRBJ1-1): SAVISQKPSRDICQRGTSLTIQCQVDSQVTMMFWYRQQPGQSLTLIATANQGSEATYESGFVIDKFPISRPNLTFSTLTVSNMSPEDSSIYLCSVEPRGRFKTEAFFGQGTRLTVV.

There are a few counts of this clone. The CDR3 DNA sequence: TGCAGTCCGATACAGGGGAACGAGCAGTACTTC. Translating gives CSPIQGNEQYF. This chain joins TRBV20-1 and TRBJ2-7; 7 nucleotides match TRBD1. Germline V gene sequence: CDR1 DFQATT, CDR2 SNEGSKA (reference sequence). V lost 8 bases, J lost 5 bases, and 6 bases stayed unmatched. This CDR3 spans 11 amino acids.

This clone has a count of ten or more. J is TRBJ1-4 and V is TRBV14; D not resolved. V shed 4 bases and J shed 3 bases, with 9 bases lying between them. Germline lookup yields CDR1 SGHDN and CDR2 FVKESK. The CDR3 sequence is 14 residues long. The CDR3 DNA reads TGTGCCAGCAGCCGAGATTACTCTAATGAAAAACTGTTTTTT. Amino acids: CASSRDYSNEKLFF.

In the case of this clone: Additional DNA sequences in this sample encode the identical CDR3. The chain links TRBV25-1 to TRBJ2-7; 11 bases are a match to TRBD2. The CDR3 extends over 13 amino acids. V dropped 7 bases and J dropped 3; count of bases not matched to a gene: 2. The germline V gene encodes CDR1 MGHDK and CDR2 SYGVNS. This chain's CDR3 is CASTLAGGYEQYF. CDR3 bases: TGTGCCAGCACCCTAGCGGGGGGCTACGAGCAGTACTTC.

The V call is TRBV2, the J call TRBJ1-6; no reliable D call. The CDR3 length is 14 residues. V was clipped by 4 bases and J by 5 bases, with 9 bases between them. Germline CDR1 is SNHLY and CDR2 is FYNNEI. CDR3 loop: CASSVRRDNSPLHF. The CDR3 DNA sequence: TGTGCCAGCAGTGTACGTCGAGATAATTCACCCCTCCACTTT.

The gene calls are TRBV21-1 and TRBJ2-6; the table's TRBD1 call for D was not verified on the DNA. TRBV21-1 is designated a pseudogene. This CDR3 is 17 amino acids long. The CDR3 nucleotides read TGTGCCAGCAGCTCTTTGGGACAGCTCTCTGGGGCCAACGTCCTGACTTTC. As protein: CASSSLGQLSGANVLTF.

A few counts support this clone. The chain has TRBV30 and TRBJ1-5; tentatively, D is TRBD1 (6 bases). CDR3 size: 16 residues. Germline V gene lookup returns CDR1 GTSNPN and CDR2 SVGIG (reference sequence). The germline V and J ends were trimmed by 0 bases and 2 bases, with 14 bases remaining between them. This CDR3 reads CAWSVQGQRGNQPQHF. DNA of the CDR3: TGTGCCTGGAGTGTCCAGGGGCAGAGGGGCAATCAGCCCCAGCATTTT. Based on the CDR3 plus reference TRBV30 and TRBJ1-5, the full variable domain is SQTIHQWPATLVQPVGSPLSLECTVEGTSNPNLYWYRQAAGRGLQLLFYSVGIGQISSEVPQNLSASRPQDRQFILSSKKLLLSDSGFYLCAWSVQGQRGNQPQHFGDGTRLSIL.

This chain joins TRBV6-6 and TRBJ2-7; 11 positions agree with TRBD2. The CDR3 totals 14 residues. Unmatched junction bases numbered 5, after V lost 6 bases and J lost 4 bases. The germline V gene encodes CDR1 MNHNY and CDR2 SVGAGI (reference sequence). This CDR3 reads CASSPLAGVYEQYF. In nucleotides, the CDR3 is TGTGCCAGCAGCCCACTAGCGGGAGTTTACGAGCAGTACTTC.

The chain links TRBV11-2 to TRBJ2-3, with D unclear. Germline CDR1 is SGHAT and CDR2 is FQNNGV. V lost 1 base to trimming and J lost 4 bases, with 3 bases between them. The CDR3 runs to 12 residues. CDR3 region: CASSLASDTQYF. CDR3 in DNA: TGTGCCAGCAGCTTAGCCTCAGATACGCAGTATTTT.

This chain connects TRBV25-1 to TRBJ2-1, with 8 bases identical to TRBD2. The ends lost 4 bases at V and 4 bases at J; junction bases unmatched: 6. The CDR3 has 15 residues. Per the germline V gene, CDR1 is MGHDK and CDR2 is SYGVNS. CDR3 sequence (DNA): TGTGCCAGCAGTGCGGGGACTAGTTTTTACAATGAGCAGTTCTTC. Amino acid sequence: CASSAGTSFYNEQFF.

This clone has only a few counts. The chain has TRBV4-1 and TRBJ2-5; D is perhaps TRBD2 (6 bases). Germline V gene sequence: CDR1 MGHRA, CDR2 YSYEKL. With 0 bases removed from V and 1 base from J, the gap between germline ends came to 15 bases. The CDR3 runs to 17 residues. DNA of the CDR3: TGCGCCAGCAGCCAAGAGCCTGGGAGGCCCTTCCAAGAGACCCAGTACTTC. Its translation: CASSQEPGRPFQETQYF.

The gene calls are TRBV5-4 and TRBJ2-2, with 9 bases identical to TRBD2. Germline V gene sequence: CDR1 SGHNT, CDR2 YYREEE (reference sequence). With 4 bases clipped from V and 0 bases from J, the junction kept 4 bases outside the gene matches. This CDR3 region has 16 residues. The CDR3 nucleotides read TGTGCCAGCAGCCAACAGCGGGGGGCGAACACCGGGGAGCTGTTTTTT. It encodes CASSQQRGANTGELFF.